Below are 13 T cell receptor beta chains sequenced from a single sample in a study of shared clonotypes between healthy human individuals. Data came from immunoSEQ multiplex PCR; TCRdb stores just in-frame clones and leaves some out. This sample has around 350,000 clones, with 73% found just once. Material for sequencing was memory CD4+ T cells sorted from blood. This sample's subset: CD45RA-negative fraction. The receptors were gathered from a man aged 25-45 years in good health.

This sequence joins TRBV19 and TRBJ2-1; 10 bases map to TRBD2. Trimming at V came to 4 bases and at J to 6 bases, leaving 6 bases not matched to a gene. CDR1 and CDR2 (germline): LNHDA, SQIVND (reference sequence). This CDR3 has 15 residues. The CDR3 DNA is TGTGCCAGTAGTACAACTAGCGGGAACCGCAATGAGCAGTTCTTC. It yields the protein CASSTTSGNRNEQFF.

The chain is built from TRBV5-4 and TRBJ2-2, with D possibly matching TRBD1 (6 bases). CDR1 is SGHNT and CDR2 is YYREEE in the germline V gene (reference sequence). The CDR3 is 16 amino acids. The germline V and J ends were trimmed by 0 bases and 2 bases, with 11 bases remaining between them. CDR3 residues: CASSLVAGTNTGELFF. The CDR3, as DNA: TGTGCCAGCAGCTTGGTCGCCGGGACAAACACCGGGGAGCTGTTTTTT.

The V and J genes are TRBV19 and TRBJ1-1; 9 nucleotides match TRBD1. The V gene's germline CDR1 is LNHDA and CDR2 SQIVND (reference sequence). The J segment lost 0 bases and the V segment lost 6 bases, leaving 8 bases of the junction unmatched. The CDR3 sequence is 16 residues long. CDR3 coding DNA: TGTGCCAGTAGAGGACAGGGGAGGGGGTTGAACACTGAAGCTTTCTTT. Amino acid sequence: CASRGQGRGLNTEAFF. The variable domain in full, with the rest retrieved from reference TRBV19 and TRBJ1-1, is DGGITQSPKYLFRKEGQNVTLSCEQNLNHDAMYWYRQDPGQGLRLIYYSQIVNDFQKGDIAEGYSVSREKKESFPLTVTSAQKNPTAFYLCASRGQGRGLNTEAFFGQGTRLTVV.

This chain uses TRBV2 with TRBJ2-4; perhaps TRBD1 as D (6 bases). V lost 1 base and J 10 bases, leaving 20 bases between the germline ends. Germline CDR1 reads SNHLY; CDR2 reads FYNNEI. CDR3 length equals 16 residues. The CDR3 loop reads CASSEEKGTGQIIQYF. In DNA, the CDR3 is TGTGCCAGCAGTGAAGAAAAGGGAACGGGACAAATAATTCAGTACTTC.

Ten or more counts support this clone. The chain has TRBV7-8 and TRBJ1-1, with TRBD1 as a possible D gene (6 bases). Germline CDR1 and CDR2: SGHVS and FQNEAQ. The CDR3 totals 15 residues. Deletions cut 5 bases from V and 0 bases from J, with 13 bases between. CDR3 in amino acids: CASSLLDRLNTEAFF. The DNA for the CDR3 is TGTGCCAGCAGCCTCCTCGACAGGCTGAACACTGAAGCTTTCTTT.

The chain combines TRBV28 with TRBJ1-3, with D unclear. This CDR3 contains 14 residues. CDR1 is MDHEN, CDR2 SYDVKM, per germline. Trimming took 10 bases from V and 0 from J, leaving 13 bases between them. The CDR3 bases are TGTGCCACCCCGATGGACCTCTCTGGAAACACCATATATTTT. It yields the protein CATPMDLSGNTIYF.

This clone was counted a few times. The genes are TRBV5-5 and TRBJ2-7, with D tentatively TRBD1 (6 bases). This CDR3 has 15 residues. Germline V lookup: CDR1 SGHKS, CDR2 YYEKEE (reference sequence). With 2 bases removed from V and 0 bases from J, the gap between germline ends came to 12 bases. DNA of the CDR3: TGTGCCAGCAGCTTTCGTACAGGGAGCTCCTACGAGCAGTACTTC. This encodes CASSFRTGSSYEQYF. The full variable domain, in which reference TRBV5-5 and TRBJ2-7 provide the parts outside the CDR3, is DAGVTQSPTHLIKTRGQQVTLRCSPISGHKSVSWYQQVLGQGPQFIFQYYEKEERGRGNFPDRFSARQFPNYSSELNVNALLLGDSALYLCASSFRTGSSYEQYFGPGTRLTVT.

This clone was seen more than once but under ten times. The V and J genes are TRBV2 and TRBJ2-7; 10 nucleotides align to TRBD2. The CDR3 is made up of 16 amino acids. V lost 1 base and J lost 3; bases outside the gene matches: 6. CDR1 is SNHLY and CDR2 is FYNNEI in the germline V gene. CDR3 coding DNA: TGTGCCAGCAGTGAAGGGATTAGCGGGAGGATCTACGAGCAGTACTTC. As protein: CASSEGISGRIYEQYF.

This clone appeared a single time. The chain employs TRBV18 and TRBJ2-3; 8 nucleotides align to TRBD2. The CDR3 consists of 15 residues. J lost 2 bases, V lost 4 bases, and 5 bases had no gene match. Germline CDR1 and CDR2: KGHSH and LQKENI. As DNA, the CDR3 is TGTGCCAGCTCACTCGTAGCGGGGTACACAGATACGCAGTATTTT. It yields the protein CASSLVAGYTDTQYF.

The chain links TRBV5-1 to TRBJ2-5; D ambiguous. Trimming removed 7 bases at V and 4 bases at J, with 23 bases between. Germline assignment: CDR1 SGHRS and CDR2 YFSETQ. The CDR3 totals 16 residues. The CDR3 nucleotides read TGCGCCAGCTATAGGGATTCTACGCCTAATGGAGAGACCCAGTACTTC. Its protein product is CASYRDSTPNGETQYF.

The rearrangement joins TRBV2 to TRBJ2-2, with 7 bases identical to TRBD1. The V segment lost 6 bases and the J segment 3 bases; nucleotides outside the gene matches: 7. The CDR3 has 15 residues. CDR1 and CDR2 (germline): SNHLY, FYNNEI. The CDR3 bases are TGTGCCAGCAGGGTAGACAGGGTTTACACCGGGGAGCTGTTTTTT. Protein sequence: CASRVDRVYTGELFF. Based on the CDR3 plus reference TRBV2 and TRBJ2-2, the full variable domain is EPEVTQTPSHQVTQMGQEVILRCVPISNHLYFYWYRQILGQKVEFLVSFYNNEISEKSEIFDDQFSVERPDGSNFTLKIRSTKLEDSAMYFCASRVDRVYTGELFFGEGSRLTVL.

This clone was observed many times. The rearrangement uses TRBV4-1 and TRBJ2-1; TRBD2 might be the D (6 bases). Trimming removed 2 bases at V and 6 bases at J, with 20 bases between. The CDR3 has 17 amino acids. Germline lookup yields CDR1 MGHRA and CDR2 YSYEKL. The chain's CDR3 is CASSQRLGLGGGNEQFF. In DNA, the CDR3 is TGCGCCAGCAGCCAACGTCTAGGTCTCGGGGGAGGCAATGAGCAGTTCTTC.

The V call is TRBV18, the J call TRBJ1-2; D gene unclear. The CDR3 is made up of 15 amino acids. CDR1 and CDR2 (germline): KGHSH, LQKENI. The V and J ends lost 4 bases and 3 bases respectively, with 15 bases between them. The CDR3 reads CASSLTPSGYYGYTF. The CDR3 DNA sequence: TGTGCCAGCTCACTCACCCCGTCAGGCTACTATGGCTACACCTTC.